The 22 T cell receptor beta chains presented below share a single source sample, sequenced in a study of shared clonotypes between healthy human individuals. Libraries were prepared by immunoSEQ multiplex PCR; TCRdb keeps only in-frame clonotypes and omits some of them. The sample gives some 500,000 clones, about 96% of which show up once; around 0.067% is in the top ten. Input material: naive CD4+ T cells sorted from blood. The subset here: CD45RA+ positively selected. These receptor sequences come from a woman aged 30 to 39 in good health.

The chain links TRBV28 to TRBJ2-2; a possible D gene is TRBD2 (6 bases). V was shortened by 4 bases and J by 5 bases, with 17 bases between the two germline ends. Germline assignment: CDR1 MDHEN and CDR2 SYDVKM. The CDR3 loop spans 16 amino acids. The CDR3 DNA reads as TGTGCCAGCAGTTCATACTGGCAGGGAGGTACCGGGGAGCTGTTTTTT. Its protein product is CASSSYWQGGTGELFF.

Note on this clone: Likely a read error: the CDR3 ends without its conserved phenylalanine or tryptophan. The rearrangement links TRBV28 to TRBJ2-7; 8 nucleotides line up with TRBD1. CDR3 length: 14 amino acids. Germline V CDR1 and CDR2: MDHEN, SYDVKM. The J segment lost 7 bases and the V segment lost 4 bases, leaving 9 bases of the junction unmatched. CDR3: CASSSGQAVGEQYL. In DNA, the CDR3 is TGTGCCAGCAGTTCGGGACAGGCGGTCGGAGAGCAGTACCTC.

The chain employs TRBV6-5 and TRBJ1-2; D is undetermined. This CDR3 has 15 amino acids. Trimming took 4 bases from V and 6 from J, leaving 18 bases between them. Germline assignment: CDR1 MNHEY and CDR2 SVGAGI. CDR3 sequence reads: CASSSPGQTVHGYTF. As DNA, the CDR3 is TGTGCCAGCAGTTCCCCCGGGCAGACTGTTCATGGCTACACCTTC.

V is TRBV19 and J is TRBJ1-5; 7 bases are a match to TRBD1. The CDR3 covers 18 residues. Per germline, CDR1 LNHDA and CDR2 SQIVND (reference sequence). V was clipped by 5 bases and J by 2 bases; unmatched bases: 15. The CDR3 protein is CASSSRTGRTQGNQPQHF. CDR3 in DNA: TGTGCCAGTAGTTCACGGACAGGCCGAACCCAGGGCAATCAGCCCCAGCATTTT.

This chain connects TRBV6-5 to TRBJ1-2, with TRBD1 as a possible D gene (5 bases). V was shortened by 2 bases and J by 8 bases, with 12 bases between the two germline ends. Per the germline V gene, CDR1 is MNHEY and CDR2 is SVGAGI. The CDR3 covers 13 residues. The chain's CDR3 is CASSYAQGAGYTF. CDR3 DNA sequence: TGTGCCAGCAGTTACGCCCAGGGAGCGGGCTACACCTTC.

This sequence joins TRBV28 and TRBJ2-2; D might be TRBD1 (5 bases). Germline CDR1 is MDHEN and CDR2 is SYDVKM. The CDR3 loop spans 16 amino acids. The V and J ends lost 4 bases and 3 bases respectively, with 15 bases between them. CDR3 nucleotide sequence: TGTGCCAGCAGTTCGCACAGGTTAGGTTACACCGGGGAGCTGTTTTTT. This gives the protein CASSSHRLGYTGELFF.

This chain uses TRBV10-1 with TRBJ2-2; no definite D call. With 4 bases removed from V and 8 bases from J, the gap between germline ends came to 11 bases. Germline CDR1 is WNHNN and CDR2 is SYGVQD (reference sequence). This CDR3 is 13 amino acids long. Here the CDR3 reads CASSVGIPGELFF. Written as DNA, the CDR3 is TGCGCCAGCAGTGTTGGGATTCCGGGGGAGCTGTTTTTT.

The chain joins TRBV28 to TRBJ1-2; D possibly corresponds to TRBD1 (5 bases). The ends were cut back, 5 bases at V and 6 bases at J, with 13 bases in the middle. The CDR3 contains 13 residues. Germline CDR1 and CDR2: MDHEN and SYDVKM. CDR3 protein: CASSIGREDGYTF. The CDR3 nucleotides read TGTGCCAGCAGTATAGGCAGGGAGGATGGCTACACCTTC.

The chain has TRBV5-1 and TRBJ2-3, with D tentatively TRBD2 (5 bases). The germline CDR1 and CDR2 sequences are SGHRS and YFSETQ. The CDR3 loop spans 17 amino acids. V gave up 1 base and J gave up 0 bases, with 15 bases separating them. The CDR3 protein is CASSLPGIAYSTDTQYF. The CDR3 DNA reads TGCGCCAGCAGCTTGCCCGGAATAGCGTATAGCACAGATACGCAGTATTTT. Full variable domain (remainder filled in from reference TRBV5-1 and TRBJ2-3): KAGVTQTPRYLIKTRGQQVTLSCSPISGHRSVSWYQQTPGQGLQFLFEYFSETQRNKGNFPGRFSGRQFSNSRSEMNVSTLELGDSALYLCASSLPGIAYSTDTQYFGPGTRLTVL.

As regards this clone: Other DNA sequences in this specimen translate into the identical CDR3. V and J are TRBV7-2 and TRBJ2-1; D may be TRBD2 (5 bases). Trimming removed 2 bases from V and 4 bases from J, with 12 bases in between. The CDR3 runs to 15 residues. Germline CDR1 SGHTA, CDR2 FQGNSA. As DNA, the CDR3 is TGTGCCAGCAGCTTATCGAGCGGCCTATACAATGAGCAGTTCTTC. It encodes CASSLSSGLYNEQFF. The full variable domain, completed using reference TRBV7-2 and TRBJ2-1, is GAGVSQSPSNKVTEKGKDVELRCDPISGHTALYWYRQSLGQGLEFLIYFQGNSAPDKSGLPSDRFSAERTGGSVSTLTIQRTQQEDSAVYLCASSLSSGLYNEQFFGPGTRLTVL.

The CDR3 protein is CAISVGGATDTQYF. The DNA for the CDR3 is TGTGCCATCAGTGTTGGGGGCGCGACAGATACGCAGTATTTT. This chain links TRBV10-3 with TRBJ2-3, with D possibly TRBD1 on 6 matching bases. V was pared by 4 bases and J by 3 bases, with 11 bases between. The V gene's germline CDR1 is ENHRY and CDR2 SYGVKD. The CDR3 totals 14 residues.

The rearrangement links TRBV27 to TRBJ2-1; D uncertain. The CDR3 is 15 amino acids. Germline V lookup: CDR1 MNHEY, CDR2 SMNVEV (reference sequence). V was shortened by 5 bases and J by 2 bases, with 13 bases between the two germline ends. The CDR3 nucleotides are TGTGCCAGCAGTCTCTGGACGACGCCCTACAATGAGCAGTTCTTC. Protein: CASSLWTTPYNEQFF.

The V gene is TRBV7-9, the J gene TRBJ2-3; 10 positions match TRBD2. The germline V gene encodes CDR1 SEHNR and CDR2 FQNEAQ (reference sequence). V shed 7 bases and J 1 base; nucleotides not matched to a gene: 5. The CDR3 is made up of 15 amino acids. The CDR3 DNA sequence: TGTGCCAGCACCCAAGGGACTAGCGGCACAGATACGCAGTATTTT. Translating gives CASTQGTSGTDTQYF.

The chain is built from TRBV6-5 and TRBJ1-1, with TRBD1 as a possible D gene (6 bases). This CDR3 has 15 residues. Germline CDR1 MNHEY, CDR2 SVGAGI. V was cut by 2 bases and J by 2 bases, with 12 bases left in between. The CDR3 DNA is TGTGCCAGCAGTTACGAGGGGGGACCTAACACTGAAGCTTTCTTT. It yields the protein CASSYEGGPNTEAFF.

The chain employs TRBV5-1 and TRBJ2-5; 10 nucleotides match TRBD2. This CDR3 has 19 residues. The V segment lost 1 base and the J segment 1 base; nucleotides outside the gene matches: 13. Germline CDR1 is SGHRS and CDR2 is YFSETQ. The CDR3 reads CASSLIPPSGRGPQETQYF. As DNA, the CDR3 is TGCGCCAGCAGCTTGATACCCCCTAGCGGGAGAGGTCCCCAAGAGACCCAGTACTTC.

The chain has TRBV11-1 and TRBJ2-2; a possible D gene is TRBD1 (6 bases). CDR3 size: 17 residues. Germline V gene lookup returns CDR1 SGHAT and CDR2 FQDESV (reference sequence). V lost 3 bases, J lost 0 bases, and 14 bases lay in between. The CDR3 sequence is CASSFRGRGANTGELFF. Written as DNA, the CDR3 is TGTGCCAGCAGCTTCAGGGGCAGGGGCGCGAACACCGGGGAGCTGTTTTTT. The whole variable domain, filled in from reference TRBV11-1 and TRBJ2-2, reads EAEVAQSPRYKITEKSQAVAFWCDPISGHATLYWYRQILGQGPELLVQFQDESVVDDSQLPKDRFSAERLKGVDSTLKIQPAELGDSAMYLCASSFRGRGANTGELFFGEGSRLTVL.

This clone has only a few counts. V gene TRBV7-3 combines with J gene TRBJ2-7; D is possibly TRBD1 (5 bases). V was clipped by 3 bases and J by 7 bases, with 13 bases between them. Germline V gene sequence: CDR1 SGHTA, CDR2 FQGTGA. CDR3 size: 13 residues. DNA of the CDR3: TGTGCCAGCAGCTTGCAGGGTCGCGATGAGCAGTACTTC. Its protein is CASSLQGRDEQYF.

The chain couples TRBV7-2 to TRBJ2-1, with no clear D. This CDR3 contains 16 residues. V was cut by 2 bases and J by 2 bases, with 13 bases left in between. The germline V gene has CDR1 SGHTA and CDR2 FQGNSA. The CDR3 DNA follows: TGTGCCAGCAGCTTACAGTCCAGAATGGCCTACAATGAGCAGTTCTTC. Translated: CASSLQSRMAYNEQFF. Based on the CDR3 plus reference TRBV7-2 and TRBJ2-1, the full variable domain is GAGVSQSPSNKVTEKGKDVELRCDPISGHTALYWYRQSLGQGLEFLIYFQGNSAPDKSGLPSDRFSAERTGGSVSTLTIQRTQQEDSAVYLCASSLQSRMAYNEQFFGPGTRLTVL.

The chain combines TRBV29-1 with TRBJ1-1, with D unresolved. The CDR3 length is 11 residues. Trimming pared 7 bases from V and 8 bases from J, leaving 14 bases between. From germline, CDR1 is SQVTM and CDR2 ANQGSEA. For the CDR3, the DNA is TGCAGCGCTAGGCACGGCCCCGAAGCTTTCTTT. Its translation is CSARHGPEAFF.

The genes are TRBV2 and TRBJ2-2; 10 nucleotides align to TRBD1. Germline loops: CDR1 SNHLY, CDR2 FYNNEI. V trimming: 8 bases; J trimming: 4 bases; junction bases outside the gene matches: 4. This CDR3 is 14 amino acids long. The CDR3 DNA reads as TGTGCCAGCGGTCGGACAGGGGGCACCGGGGAGCTGTTTTTT. Translation: CASGRTGGTGELFF. The full variable domain, with the rest looked up from reference TRBV2 and TRBJ2-2, is EPEVTQTPSHQVTQMGQEVILRCVPISNHLYFYWYRQILGQKVEFLVSFYNNEISEKSEIFDDQFSVERPDGSNFTLKIRSTKLEDSAMYFCASGRTGGTGELFFGEGSRLTVL.

V and J are TRBV9 and TRBJ1-2, with D possibly being TRBD1 (5 bases). Trimming pared 2 bases from V and 4 bases from J, leaving 15 bases between. The germline gives CDR1 SGDLS, CDR2 YYNGEE. The CDR3 length is 15 residues. The CDR3: CASSVTGTAGYGYTF. Here the CDR3 DNA reads TGTGCCAGCAGCGTCACCGGGACCGCGGGCTATGGCTACACCTTC. Full variable domain (rest looked up from reference TRBV9 and TRBJ1-2): DSGVTQTPKHLITATGQRVTLRCSPRSGDLSVYWYQQSLDQGLQFLIQYYNGEERAKGNILERFSAQQFPDLHSELNLSSLELGDSALYFCASSVTGTAGYGYTFGSGTRLTVV.

The chain couples TRBV28 to TRBJ1-1, with 9 positions matching TRBD1. Losses at the gene ends were 6 bases for V and 7 bases for J; bases not matched to a gene: 9. The germline V gene has CDR1 MDHEN and CDR2 SYDVKM. CDR3 length equals 14 residues. The CDR3 coding sequence is TGTGCCAGCAGGACGCCGGGACAGGGACTTGAAGCTTTCTTT. This sequence encodes CASRTPGQGLEAFF.